This T cell receptor beta chain was retrieved from a study of shared clonotypes between healthy human individuals. Study-wide points: Sequencing depth was expected to affect clonotype sharing among donors.

V was clipped by 8 bases and J by 0 bases, with 17 bases between them. The CDR3 has 16 residues. In germline, CDR1 is MDHEN, CDR2 SYDVKM. The test was conducted at deep level. The method was immunoSEQ multiplex PCR; TCRdb's version includes in-frame clones alone and lacks a portion of them. Of roughly 2.2 million clones listed, 92% are singletons. Comment on this clone: Antigen: not known.

The chain links TRBV28 to TRBJ1-3, with D unclear. The clonotype originates from a man between 18 and 35 years old in good health. Some clones in this sample may be carry-over from other donors' samples. Material: naive CD4+ T cells from PBMCs. Noted subset: CD45RA+ positively selected. In nucleotides, the CDR3 is TGTGCCAGCGGATTCGCCGACGGATACTCTGGAAACACCATATATTTT. It specifies CASGFADGYSGNTIYF.